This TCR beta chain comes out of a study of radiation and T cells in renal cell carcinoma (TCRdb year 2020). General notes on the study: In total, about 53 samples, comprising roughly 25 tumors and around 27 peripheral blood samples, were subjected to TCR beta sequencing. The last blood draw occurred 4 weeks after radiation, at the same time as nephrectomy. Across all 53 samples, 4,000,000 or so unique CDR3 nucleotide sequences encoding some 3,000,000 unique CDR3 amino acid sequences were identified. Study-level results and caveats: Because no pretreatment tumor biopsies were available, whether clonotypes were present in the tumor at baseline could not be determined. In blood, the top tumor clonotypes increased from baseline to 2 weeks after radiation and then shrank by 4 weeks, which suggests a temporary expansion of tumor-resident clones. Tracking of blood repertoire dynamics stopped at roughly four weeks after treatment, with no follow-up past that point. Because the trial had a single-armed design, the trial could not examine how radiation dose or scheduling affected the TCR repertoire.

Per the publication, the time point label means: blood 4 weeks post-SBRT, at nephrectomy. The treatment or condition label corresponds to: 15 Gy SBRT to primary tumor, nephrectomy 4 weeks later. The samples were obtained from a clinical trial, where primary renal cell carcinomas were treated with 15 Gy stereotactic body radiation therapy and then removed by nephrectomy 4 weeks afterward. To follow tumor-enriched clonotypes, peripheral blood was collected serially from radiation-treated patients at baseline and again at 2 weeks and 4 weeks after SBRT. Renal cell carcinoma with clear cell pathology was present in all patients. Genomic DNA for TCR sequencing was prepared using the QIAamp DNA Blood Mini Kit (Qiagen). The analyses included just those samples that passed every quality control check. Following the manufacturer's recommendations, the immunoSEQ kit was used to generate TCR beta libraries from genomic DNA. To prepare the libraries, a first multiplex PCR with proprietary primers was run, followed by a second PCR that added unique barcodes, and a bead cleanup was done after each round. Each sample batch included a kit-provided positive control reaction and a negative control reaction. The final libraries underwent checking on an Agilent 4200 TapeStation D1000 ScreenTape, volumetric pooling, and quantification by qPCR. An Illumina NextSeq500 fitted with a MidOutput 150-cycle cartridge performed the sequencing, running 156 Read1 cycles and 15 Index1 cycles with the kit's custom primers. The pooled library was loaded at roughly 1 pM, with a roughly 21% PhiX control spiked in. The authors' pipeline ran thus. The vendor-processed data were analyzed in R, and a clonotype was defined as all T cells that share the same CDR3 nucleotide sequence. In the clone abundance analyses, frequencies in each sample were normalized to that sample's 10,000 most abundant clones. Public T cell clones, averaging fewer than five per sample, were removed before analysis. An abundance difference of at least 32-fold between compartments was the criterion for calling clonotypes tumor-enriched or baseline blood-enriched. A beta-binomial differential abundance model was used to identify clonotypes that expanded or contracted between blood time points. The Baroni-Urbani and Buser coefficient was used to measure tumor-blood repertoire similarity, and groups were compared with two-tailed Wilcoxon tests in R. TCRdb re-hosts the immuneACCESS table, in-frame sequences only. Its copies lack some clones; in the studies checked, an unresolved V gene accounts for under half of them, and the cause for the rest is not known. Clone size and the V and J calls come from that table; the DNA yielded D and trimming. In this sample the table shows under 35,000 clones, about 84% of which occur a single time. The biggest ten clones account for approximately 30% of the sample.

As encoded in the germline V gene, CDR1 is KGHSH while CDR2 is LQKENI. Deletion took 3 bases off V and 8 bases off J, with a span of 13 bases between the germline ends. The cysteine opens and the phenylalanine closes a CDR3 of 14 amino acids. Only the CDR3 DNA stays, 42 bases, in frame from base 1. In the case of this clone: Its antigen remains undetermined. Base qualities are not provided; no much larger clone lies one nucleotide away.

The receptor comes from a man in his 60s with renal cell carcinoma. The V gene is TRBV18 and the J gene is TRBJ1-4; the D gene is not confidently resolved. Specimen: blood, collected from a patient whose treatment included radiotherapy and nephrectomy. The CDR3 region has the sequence CASSPLAVPEKLFF. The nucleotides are TGTGCCAGCTCACCGTTGGCAGTACCAGAAAAACTGTTTTTT.